A single sample is the source of the 10 T cell receptor beta chains below, sequenced in a study of blood T cell repertoires in COVID-19. The method was immunoSEQ multiplex PCR; TCRdb's version includes in-frame clones alone and lacks a portion of them. The sample includes 350,000 to 550,000 clones, roughly 89% of them seen just once. Sequencing was done on a sample of peripheral blood. All receptors derive from a woman aged 30 to 39 with acute or convalescent COVID-19.

V is TRBV24-1 and J is TRBJ2-1, with D maybe TRBD2 (5 bases). The germline gives CDR1 KGHDR, CDR2 SFDVKD. The CDR3 loop spans 12 amino acids. The CDR3 coding sequence is TGTGCGCGCCCGGGGTTACACAATGAGCAGTTCTTC. Its translation: CARPGLHNEQFF.

The chain joins TRBV18 to TRBJ2-5, with 16 bases identical to TRBD2. Germline V lookup: CDR1 KGHSH, CDR2 LQKENI. V shed 5 bases, J shed 5 bases, and the junction held 5 bases outside the gene matches. The CDR3 covers 16 residues. The CDR3 here is CASSSGLAGGLETQYF. Written as DNA, the CDR3 is TGTGCCAGCTCATCGGGACTAGCGGGGGGGCTCGAGACCCAGTACTTC.

This clone was detected once. One end of the junction is discordant with germline, which a read error may explain. This chain uses TRBV7-8 with TRBJ1-1, with D perhaps TRBD1 (6 bases). CDR1 SGHVS and CDR2 FQNEAQ come from the germline V gene. The CDR3 has 14 residues. The CDR3 loop reads CASSLYQGNPEAFF. CDR3 DNA: TGTGCCAGCAGCCTCTACCAGGGGAACCCTGAAGCTTTCTTT.

The V and J genes are TRBV10-3 and TRBJ1-5; D gene unclear. The V gene lost 9 bases and the J gene lost 3 bases, with 12 bases spanning the gap. The CDR3 has 13 residues. Germline CDR1 and CDR2: ENHRY and SYGVKD. Written as DNA, the CDR3 is TGTGCCATGACACCGCACCCCAATCAGCCCCAGCATTTT. Its translation: CAMTPHPNQPQHF.

This chain links TRBV29-1 with TRBJ2-1, with 9 nucleotides matching TRBD1. Germline V gives CDR1 SQVTM, CDR2 ANQGSEA. V shed 2 bases and J 2 bases; nucleotides not matched to a gene: 4. CDR3 length equals 15 residues. The CDR3: CSVEPGTGTYNEQFF. The CDR3 region has the DNA TGCAGCGTTGAACCAGGGACAGGGACCTACAATGAGCAGTTCTTC.

The chain links TRBV2 to TRBJ1-6, with a possible D match to TRBD1 (6 bases). Germline-derived CDR1 and CDR2 are SNHLY and FYNNEI. The CDR3 is 14 residues long. Trimming shortened V by 3 bases and J by 9 bases, and 12 bases separated the two germline ends. CDR3: CASSEDSGISPLHF. The CDR3 nucleotides are TGTGCCAGCAGTGAGGACAGCGGAATTTCACCCCTCCACTTT.

This clone came up once. The chain employs TRBV9 and TRBJ2-3; the match to TRBD2 covers 14 bases. V shed 4 bases, J shed 4 bases, and the junction held 8 bases outside the gene matches. The CDR3 totals 17 residues. The germline CDR1 and CDR2 sequences are SGDLS and YYNGEE. The CDR3 reads CASSHGLAGGSADTQYF. CDR3 nucleotides: TGTGCCAGCAGCCATGGACTAGCGGGGGGTTCTGCAGATACGCAGTATTTT.

The chain joins TRBV18 to TRBJ2-2, with D uncertain. The CDR3 is 15 amino acids. CDR1 KGHSH and CDR2 LQKENI come from the germline V gene. V shed 1 base and J shed 4 bases, with 10 bases lying between them. CDR3 in DNA: TGTGCCAGCTCACCACGGGCTTCCAGCACCGGGGAGCTGTTTTTT. Its protein product is CASSPRASSTGELFF.

This clone turned up a few times. V gene TRBV28 combines with J gene TRBJ1-6, with a weak D call TRBD1 (5 bases). Trimming took 7 bases from V and 9 from J, leaving 19 bases between them. Looked up from germline, CDR1 is MDHEN and CDR2 is SYDVKM. The CDR3 loop spans 15 amino acids. As DNA, the CDR3 is TGTGCCAGCACCGACCGGGGGGTGGACGGTTCACCCCTCCACTTT. It codes for CASTDRGVDGSPLHF.

Here the CDR3 reads CASSRIGGGNTIYF. As DNA, the CDR3 is TGTGCCAGCAGTCGTATAGGGGGCGGAAACACCATATATTTT. The gene calls are TRBV27 and TRBJ1-3, with 7 bases identical to TRBD1. Germline V gives CDR1 MNHEY, CDR2 SMNVEV (reference sequence). V was pared by 5 bases and J by 4 bases, with 5 bases of the junction left unmatched. The CDR3 spans 14 residues.